This T cell receptor (delta chain) was retrieved from a study of γδ T cells in repeated Plasmodium falciparum infection. Whole-study context: Over about 640 days, donors received four mosquito-bite P. falciparum NF54 infections. Timepoints: baseline, immediately before selected infections, and 21 days after every infection.

The length of the CDR3 is 23 residues. CDR1 and CDR2 from the germline V gene are TSESDYY and QEAYKQQN. The V gene lost 2 bases and the J gene lost 2 bases, with 37 bases spanning the gap. Concerning this clone: A read error likely explains why the TCRdb protein, taken from a much larger clone, differs from this DNA's translation at residue 11; the protein shown is translated from the DNA.

Vgamma9/Vdelta2+ and Vdelta2-negative gammadelta T cells were flow-sorted from PBMC for bulk sequencing. TCRdb re-called the multiplex PCR reads using CATT. The table lists tens of thousands of delta-chain clones, more than 0.85% of them singletons. The chain joins TRAV38-2/DV8 to TRDJ1; TRDD3 is a possible D gene (9 bases). TCRdb is silent on the J gene; assignment here came from matching the DNA to germline. The specimen was gamma-delta T cells from blood. This receptor was identified in a pool of human donors (malaria-infected and uninfected, not separated). The CDR3 protein is CAYRSKISFLNPTGGHGTDKLIF. DNA for the CDR3: TGTGCTTATAGGAGTAAGATTTCCTTCCTAAACCCTACTGGGGGACACGGGACCGATAAACTCATCTTT.